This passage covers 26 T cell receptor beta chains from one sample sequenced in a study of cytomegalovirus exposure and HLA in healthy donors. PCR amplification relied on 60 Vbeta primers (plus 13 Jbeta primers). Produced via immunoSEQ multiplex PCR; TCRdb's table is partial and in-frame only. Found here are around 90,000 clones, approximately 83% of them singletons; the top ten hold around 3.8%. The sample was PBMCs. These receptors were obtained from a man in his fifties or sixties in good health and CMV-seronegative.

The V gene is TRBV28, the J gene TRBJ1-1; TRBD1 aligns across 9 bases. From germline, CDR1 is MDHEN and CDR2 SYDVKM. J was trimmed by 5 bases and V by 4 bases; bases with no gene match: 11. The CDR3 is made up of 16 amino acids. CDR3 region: CASSSAGTGWKTEAFF. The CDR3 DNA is TGTGCCAGCAGTTCCGCCGGGACAGGGTGGAAAACTGAAGCTTTCTTT.

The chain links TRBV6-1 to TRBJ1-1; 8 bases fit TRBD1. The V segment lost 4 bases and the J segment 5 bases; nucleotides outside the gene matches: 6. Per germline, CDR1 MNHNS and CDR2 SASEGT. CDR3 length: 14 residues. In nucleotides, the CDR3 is TGTGCCAGCAGTGGGGGACAGGTGAGAACTGAAGCTTTCTTT. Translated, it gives CASSGGQVRTEAFF.

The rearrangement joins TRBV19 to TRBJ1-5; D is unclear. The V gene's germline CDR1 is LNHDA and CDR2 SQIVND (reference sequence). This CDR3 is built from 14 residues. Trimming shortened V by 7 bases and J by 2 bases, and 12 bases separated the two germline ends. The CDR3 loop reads CASMRYAGNQPQHF. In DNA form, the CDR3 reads TGTGCCAGTATGAGGTACGCAGGCAATCAGCCCCAGCATTTT.

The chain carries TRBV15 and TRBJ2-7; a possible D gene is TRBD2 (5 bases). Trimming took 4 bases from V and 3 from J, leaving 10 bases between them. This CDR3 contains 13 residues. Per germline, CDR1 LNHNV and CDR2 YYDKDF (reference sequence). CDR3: CATSTLGGYEQYF. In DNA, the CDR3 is TGTGCCACCAGCACGTTAGGAGGCTACGAGCAGTACTTC.

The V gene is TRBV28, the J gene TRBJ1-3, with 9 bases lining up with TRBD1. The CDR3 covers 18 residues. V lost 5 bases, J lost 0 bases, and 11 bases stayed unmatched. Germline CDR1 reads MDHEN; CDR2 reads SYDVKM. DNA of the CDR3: TGTGCCAGCAGTCGACCGCTTGGACAGGGGTTCTCTGGAAACACCATATATTTT. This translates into CASSRPLGQGFSGNTIYF.

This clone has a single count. This CDR3 reads CASSLRETEAFF. In DNA form, the CDR3 reads TGTGCCAGCAGTTTACGGGAAACTGAAGCTTTCTTT. The rearrangement joins TRBV28 to TRBJ1-1; D is undetermined. The V gene's germline CDR1 is MDHEN and CDR2 SYDVKM. The CDR3 is 12 amino acids. Trimming took off 2 bases at V and 5 bases at J, with 6 bases between the two ends.

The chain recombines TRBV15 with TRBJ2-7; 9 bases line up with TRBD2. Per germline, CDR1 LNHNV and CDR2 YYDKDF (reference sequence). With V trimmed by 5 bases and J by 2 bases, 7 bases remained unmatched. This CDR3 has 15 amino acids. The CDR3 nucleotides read TGTGCCACCAGCGGGACTAGCCCCCCTACCTACGAGCAGTACTTC. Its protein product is CATSGTSPPTYEQYF.

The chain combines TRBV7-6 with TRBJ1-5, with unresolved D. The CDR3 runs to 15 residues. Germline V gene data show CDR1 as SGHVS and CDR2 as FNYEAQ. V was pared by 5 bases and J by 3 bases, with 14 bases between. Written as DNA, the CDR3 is TGTGCCAGCAGCCTCACGACCGGGGACAATCAGCCCCAGCATTTT. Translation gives CASSLTTGDNQPQHF. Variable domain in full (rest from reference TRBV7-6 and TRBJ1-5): GAGVSQSPRYKVTKRGQDVALRCDPISGHVSLYWYRQALGQGPEFLTYFNYEAQQDKSGLPNDRFSAERPEGSISTLTIQRTEQRDSAMYRCASSLTTGDNQPQHFGDGTRLSIL.

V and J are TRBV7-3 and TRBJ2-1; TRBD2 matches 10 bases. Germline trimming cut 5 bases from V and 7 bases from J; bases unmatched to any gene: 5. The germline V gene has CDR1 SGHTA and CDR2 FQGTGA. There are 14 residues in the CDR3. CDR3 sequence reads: CASSLGLAANEQFF. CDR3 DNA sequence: TGTGCCAGCAGCCTAGGACTAGCGGCAAATGAGCAGTTCTTC.

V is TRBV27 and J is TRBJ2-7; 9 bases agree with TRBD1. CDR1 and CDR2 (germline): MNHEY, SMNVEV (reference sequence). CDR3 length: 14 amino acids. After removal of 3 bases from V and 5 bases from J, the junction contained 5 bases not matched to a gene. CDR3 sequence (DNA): TGTGCCAGCAGTTTCTCCGGGACAGGGAACGAGCAGTACTTC. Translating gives CASSFSGTGNEQYF.

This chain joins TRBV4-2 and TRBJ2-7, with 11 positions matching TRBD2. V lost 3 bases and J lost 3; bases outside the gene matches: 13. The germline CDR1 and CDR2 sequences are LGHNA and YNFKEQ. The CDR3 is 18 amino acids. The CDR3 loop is CASSQNLLAGESHYEQYF. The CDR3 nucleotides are TGTGCCAGCAGCCAGAATTTACTAGCGGGAGAGTCTCACTACGAGCAGTACTTC.

CDR3 DNA: TGTGCCAGCAGTTTAGGCGCAGGGGCACCCTCCTACGAGCAGTACTTC. This sequence encodes CASSLGAGAPSYEQYF. This chain connects TRBV28 to TRBJ2-7; possible D gene TRBD1, 6 bases. Trimming cost V 2 bases and J 0 bases, with 14 bases left between them. Per the germline V gene, CDR1 is MDHEN and CDR2 is SYDVKM. The CDR3 has 16 amino acids.

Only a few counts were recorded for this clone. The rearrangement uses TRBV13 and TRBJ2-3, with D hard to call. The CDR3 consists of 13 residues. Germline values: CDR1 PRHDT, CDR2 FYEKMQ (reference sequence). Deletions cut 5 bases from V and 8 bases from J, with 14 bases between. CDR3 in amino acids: CASSPSSAGTQYF. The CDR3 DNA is TGTGCCAGCAGCCCCAGCTCGGCAGGTACGCAGTATTTT.

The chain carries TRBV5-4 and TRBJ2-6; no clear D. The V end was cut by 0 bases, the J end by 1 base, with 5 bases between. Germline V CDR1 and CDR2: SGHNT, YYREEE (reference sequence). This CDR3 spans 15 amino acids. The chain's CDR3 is CASSLDQSGANVLTF. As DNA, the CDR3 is TGTGCCAGCAGCTTGGACCAGTCTGGGGCCAACGTCCTGACTTTC.

In nucleotides, the CDR3 is TGTGCCAGCAGTTCGGGGTTCCCGGCGGATACGCAGTATTTT. This encodes CASSSGFPADTQYF. J is TRBJ2-3 and V is TRBV6-4; a weak D match, TRBD2 (5 bases). Trimming took off 5 bases at V and 6 bases at J, with 15 bases between the two ends. The CDR3 contains 14 residues. Germline V gene sequence: CDR1 MRHNA, CDR2 SNTAGT.

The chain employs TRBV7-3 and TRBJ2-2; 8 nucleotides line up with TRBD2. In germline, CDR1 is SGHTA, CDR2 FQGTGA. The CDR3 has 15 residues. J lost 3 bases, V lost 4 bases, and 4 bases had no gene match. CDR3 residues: CASSSGLADTGELFF. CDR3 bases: TGTGCCAGCAGCTCTGGACTAGCAGACACCGGGGAGCTGTTTTTT.

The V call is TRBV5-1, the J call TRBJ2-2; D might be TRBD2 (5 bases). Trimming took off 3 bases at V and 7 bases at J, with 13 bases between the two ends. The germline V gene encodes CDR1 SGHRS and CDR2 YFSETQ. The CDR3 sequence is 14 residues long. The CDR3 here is CASSSDPGNGELFF. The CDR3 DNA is TGCGCCAGCAGCTCGGACCCCGGGAACGGGGAGCTGTTTTTT.

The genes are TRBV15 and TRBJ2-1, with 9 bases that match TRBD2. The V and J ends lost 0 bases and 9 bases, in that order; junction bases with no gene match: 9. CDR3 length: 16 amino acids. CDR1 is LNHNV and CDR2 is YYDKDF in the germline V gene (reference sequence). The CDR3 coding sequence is TGTGCCACCAGCAGAGATTTCGGCGGGAGGGTCCCTGAGCAGTTCTTC. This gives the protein CATSRDFGGRVPEQFF.

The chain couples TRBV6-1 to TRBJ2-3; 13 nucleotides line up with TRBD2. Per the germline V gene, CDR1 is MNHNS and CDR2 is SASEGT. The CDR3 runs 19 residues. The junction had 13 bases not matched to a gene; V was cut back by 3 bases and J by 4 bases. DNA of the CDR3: TGTGCCAGCAGTGACCCGGGACTAGCGGGACGAGGTTGGTCAGATACGCAGTATTTT. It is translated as CASSDPGLAGRGWSDTQYF.

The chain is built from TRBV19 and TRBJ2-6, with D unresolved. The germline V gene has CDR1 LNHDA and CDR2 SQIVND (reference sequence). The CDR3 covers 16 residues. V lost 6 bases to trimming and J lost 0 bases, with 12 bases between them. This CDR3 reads CASSQLESSGANVLTF. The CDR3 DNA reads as TGTGCCAGTAGCCAACTCGAAAGCTCTGGGGCCAACGTCCTGACTTTC.

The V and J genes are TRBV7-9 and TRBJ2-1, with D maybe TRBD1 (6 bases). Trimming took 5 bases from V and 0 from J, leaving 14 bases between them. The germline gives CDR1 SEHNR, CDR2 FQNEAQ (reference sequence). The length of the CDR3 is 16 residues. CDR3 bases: TGTGCCAGCAGCCCGTCGGGACAAAACTCCTACAATGAGCAGTTCTTC. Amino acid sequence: CASSPSGQNSYNEQFF.

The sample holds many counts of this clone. CDR3 sequence: CAWTLGGEAFF. The CDR3, as DNA: TGTGCCTGGACTCTAGGAGGTGAAGCTTTCTTT. The chain couples TRBV30 to TRBJ1-1; D ambiguous. This CDR3 is built from 11 residues. Between the trimmed V and J ends, which lost 4 bases and 7 bases, there was a span of 10 bases. Germline V gene lookup returns CDR1 GTSNPN and CDR2 SVGIG (reference sequence).

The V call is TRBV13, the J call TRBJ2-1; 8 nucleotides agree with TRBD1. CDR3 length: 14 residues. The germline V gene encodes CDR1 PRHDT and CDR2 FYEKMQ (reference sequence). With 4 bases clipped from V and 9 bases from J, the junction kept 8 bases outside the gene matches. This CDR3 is CASSSRTGSFEQFF. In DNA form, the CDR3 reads TGTGCCAGCAGCTCCAGGACAGGGTCGTTTGAGCAGTTCTTC. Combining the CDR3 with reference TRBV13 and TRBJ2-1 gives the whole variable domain AAGVIQSPRHLIKEKRETATLKCYPIPRHDTVYWYQQGPGQDPQFLISFYEKMQSDKGSIPDRFSAQQFSDYHSELNMSSLELGDSALYFCASSSRTGSFEQFFGPGTRLTVL.

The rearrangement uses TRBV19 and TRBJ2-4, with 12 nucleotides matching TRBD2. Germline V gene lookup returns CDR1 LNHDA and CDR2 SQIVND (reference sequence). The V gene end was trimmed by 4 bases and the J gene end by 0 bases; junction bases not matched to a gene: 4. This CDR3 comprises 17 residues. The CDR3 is CASSRTSGDLAKNIQYF. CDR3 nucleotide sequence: TGTGCCAGTAGTAGGACTAGCGGGGATTTAGCCAAAAACATTCAGTACTTC.

CDR3 region: CASSYAQGRSYGYTF. The CDR3 DNA reads as TGTGCCAGCAGTTACGCACAGGGGCGTAGTTATGGCTACACCTTC. This rearrangement joins TRBV28 to TRBJ1-2, with 7 bases lining up with TRBD1. Germline V CDR1 and CDR2: MDHEN, SYDVKM. J lost 5 bases, V lost 4 bases, and 10 bases had no gene match. The CDR3 sequence is 15 residues long.

The CDR3 nucleotides read TGTGCCAGTAGTATAAGGACAGGGGCCGACGAGCAGTACTTC. Residues: CASSIRTGADEQYF. The chain uses TRBV19 and TRBJ2-7, with 9 bases that match TRBD1. In germline, CDR1 is LNHDA, CDR2 SQIVND (reference sequence). The J segment lost 5 bases and the V segment lost 2 bases, leaving 4 bases of the junction unmatched. The CDR3 loop spans 14 amino acids.